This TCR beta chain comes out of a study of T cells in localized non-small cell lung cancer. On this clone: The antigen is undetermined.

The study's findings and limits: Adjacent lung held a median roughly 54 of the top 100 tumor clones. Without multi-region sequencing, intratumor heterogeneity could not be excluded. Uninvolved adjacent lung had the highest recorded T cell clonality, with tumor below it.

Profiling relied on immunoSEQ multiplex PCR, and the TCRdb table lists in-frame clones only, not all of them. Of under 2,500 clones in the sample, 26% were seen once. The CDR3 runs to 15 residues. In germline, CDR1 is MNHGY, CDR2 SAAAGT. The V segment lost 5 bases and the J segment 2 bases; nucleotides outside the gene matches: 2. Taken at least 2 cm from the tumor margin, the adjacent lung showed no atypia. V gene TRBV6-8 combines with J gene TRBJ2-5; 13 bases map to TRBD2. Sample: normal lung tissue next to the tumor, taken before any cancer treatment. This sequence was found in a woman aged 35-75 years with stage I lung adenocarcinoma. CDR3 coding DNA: TGTGCCAGCAGTGTGACTAGCGGGGGGCAAGAGACCCAGTACTTC. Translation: CASSVTSGGQETQYF.